What follows are 6 T cell receptor beta chains derived from one specimen sequenced in a study of control samples from healthy donors and cancer patients. Profiled with immunoSEQ multiplex PCR; TCRdb holds only in-frame clones, not every one. Of approximately 190,000 clones in the sample, about 91% were seen once. The sample taken for sequencing was blood. Receptor source: a man aged 30 to 39 in good health.

The rearrangement uses TRBV6-2 or TRBV6-3 and TRBJ2-1; 9 bases map to TRBD2. The CDR3 spans 19 residues. The junction had 17 bases not matched to a gene; V was cut back by 2 bases and J by 6 bases. The germline gives CDR1 MNHEY, CDR2 SVGEGT. CDR3 in DNA: TGTGCCAGCAGTTACCCCCAGCGGGGGGCTCTTCTCGCGGGCAATGAGCAGTTCTTC. It encodes CASSYPQRGALLAGNEQFF.

This chain joins TRBV30 and TRBJ1-2; weak D call: TRBD1 (6 bases). This CDR3 is 14 amino acids long. V shed 1 base and J shed 4 bases, with 13 bases lying between them. Germline V gene data show CDR1 as GTSNPN and CDR2 as SVGIG (reference sequence). CDR3 in amino acids: CAWSAGGLSYGYTF. The CDR3 nucleotides read TGTGCCTGGAGTGCGGGGGGCCTCAGCTATGGCTACACCTTC.

The rearrangement joins TRBV6-5 to TRBJ1-1; D is undetermined. The CDR3 consists of 13 residues. The germline V gene has CDR1 MNHEY and CDR2 SVGAGI. Deletions cut 4 bases from V and 8 bases from J, with 14 bases between. CDR3 amino acids: CASSFTRWAEAFF. The CDR3 nucleotides are TGTGCCAGCAGTTTTACCCGGTGGGCAGAAGCTTTCTTT.

This chain connects TRBV30 to TRBJ1-1; D unresolved. Trimming removed 3 bases from V and 7 bases from J, with 15 bases in between. CDR3 size: 13 residues. Germline V gene sequence: CDR1 GTSNPN, CDR2 SVGIG (reference sequence). CDR3 protein: CAWSTGRTYEAFF. In DNA, the CDR3 is TGTGCCTGGAGCACTGGTAGGACCTATGAAGCTTTCTTT.

The V call is TRBV7-9, the J call TRBJ1-4, with a tentative D call TRBD1 (6 bases). Germline V CDR1 and CDR2: SEHNR, FQNEAQ (reference sequence). V gave up 4 bases and J gave up 8 bases, with 14 bases separating them. The CDR3 contains 14 residues. The CDR3: CASSSGQGSEKLFF. CDR3 in DNA: TGTGCCAGCAGCTCGGGACAAGGGTCGGAAAAACTGTTTTTT.

This clone was counted only a few times. The chain combines TRBV6-4 with TRBJ2-7; TRBD1 matches at 10 bases. The trim removed 3 bases at V and 6 bases at J, leaving 5 bases unmatched. CDR1 and CDR2 (germline): MRHNA, SNTAGT. This CDR3 contains 14 residues. The CDR3 protein is CASSDSDRGSEQYF. The DNA for the CDR3 is TGTGCCAGCAGTGATTCGGACAGGGGGAGCGAGCAGTACTTC.